This record looks at one T cell receptor beta chain sequence and its context. Antigen unknown. Possible read error: a much larger clone is one base away. The missing CDR3 end, 3 residues past where the read stops, is filled in from the germline J gene. Other DNA sequences within the sample encode an identical CDR3. The source of the sample is a study of T cell clonality in common variable immunodeficiency. The study's findings and limits: Common variable immunodeficiency TCR beta sequences reportedly had fewer deletions and N-nucleotide insertions.

Germline CDR1 is MNHEY and CDR2 is SVGEGT. This CDR3 has 14 amino acids. Each donor provided 5 to 8 ml of heparinized whole blood. TCRdb keeps only in-frame clones here, not all; method: immunoSEQ multiplex PCR. Altogether 50,000 to 60,000 clones were found in the sample, and no singletons occur. The material sequenced was peripheral blood mononuclear cells. The genes are TRBV6-2 or TRBV6-3 and TRBJ1-3; TRBD1 is a possible D gene (6 bases). The sequence was collected from a person between 18 and 75 years old in good health. The DNA read from the CDR3 is TGTGCCAGCAGCTCCGGGACATTGGGATACACA. It yields the protein CASSSGTLGYT. The CDR3 in full is CASSSGTLGYTIYF.